This T cell receptor (beta chain) was captured by sequencing in a study of regulatory T cells in long-lasting Graves disease. Whole-study context: Treatment with antithyroid drugs for over 5 years, together with positive TSH receptor antibodies, meant persistent Graves' disease. Study results and limitations: TRBV28, TRBJ1-2 and TRBJ2-5 emerged as the favored segments in persistent disease. Blood alone, not thyroid tissue, was studied. Public clonotype sharing was higher in persistent than newly diagnosed patients.

Germline V CDR1 and CDR2: SNHLY, FYNNEI. This CDR3 is 13 amino acids long. V dropped 1 base and J dropped 3 bases, with 6 bases sitting between them. This sample's time point: persistent/refractory GD, antithyroid drugs over 5 years with positive TRAb. PBMC-derived RNA was used for the TCR library. This clonotype was seen repeatedly, ten times or more. What it binds is not known. HTBI primers from iRepertoire and Arm-PCR of CDR3 regions yielded the TCR beta libraries. TCRdb called the multiplex PCR reads again in MiXCR, with one record for every CDR3 protein. The sample comprises about 470,000 distinct CDR3 sequences, less than 25% of which are singletons, and 6.5% to 8% rests with the top ten.

The sample in question was peripheral blood mononuclear cells (PBMCs), obtained when the disease was refractory, from a patient treated with antithyroid drugs. The sequence was collected from a female donor with Graves disease. The gene calls are TRBV2 and TRBJ1-1; D unresolved. This chain's CDR3 is CASSEVQYTEAFF. The CDR3, as DNA: TGTGCCAGCAGTGAAGTGCAGTACACTGAAGCTTTCTTT.